A selection of T cell receptor beta chains follows, all from one sample in a study of OX40 agonist ivuxolimab in advanced cancers. Measured with immunoSEQ multiplex PCR; TCRdb has only the in-frame clones, and not every one. The repertoire has 50,000 to 75,000 clones, approximately 84% of them found once; the top ten carry more than 8%. The source material was CD4+ or CD8+ T cells sorted from blood, sampled in a trial of the OX40 agonist ivuxolimab. The receptors come from an adult with an advanced solid tumor such as melanoma, head and neck, liver or kidney cancer. Both conserved end residues are part of each CDR3. Expanded clones are given a class, and other clones once, few, many or no size at all.

v_call: TRBV9
clone_size: .
cdr3_aa: CASSVGGTGSVYEQYF

v_call: TRBV4-1
clone_size: .
cdr3_aa: CASSFLAGSSYNEQFF

v_call: TRBV29-1
clone_size: .
cdr3_aa: CSVGGLGAGAVEQYF

v_call: TRBV7-9
clone_size: .
cdr3_aa: CASSFPLGQGLPEAFF

v_call: TRBV19
clone_size: .
cdr3_aa: CASSHKTGHQAETQYF

v_call: TRBV11-2
clone_size: once
cdr3_aa: CASSQDDRFYNEQFF

v_call: TRBV6-1
clone_size: .
cdr3_aa: CASTGAGNQPQHF

v_call: TRBV7-8
clone_size: .
cdr3_aa: CASSLEGAVGNTIYF

v_call: TRBV5-4
clone_size: few
cdr3_aa: CASSPGQGAGTEAFF

v_call: TRBV7-6
clone_size: .
cdr3_aa: CASSLGPGGSTDTQYF

v_call: TRBV10-3
clone_size: once
cdr3_aa: CAISGGADGEKLFF

v_call: TRBV5-1
clone_size: .
cdr3_aa: CASSWTGKPYEQYF

v_call: TRBV19
clone_size: .
cdr3_aa: CASSWTVSQETQYF